This is a list of T cell receptor beta chains from one sample in a study of shared clonotypes between healthy human individuals. This table comes from immunoSEQ multiplex PCR, and its TCRdb copy is limited to in-frame clones, with some not included. This table holds about 1,800,000 clones, approximately 94% found once. Sequenced input: naive CD8+ T cells sorted from blood. Receptor source: a man between 18 and 35 years old in good health. CDR3s include the opening cysteine and the closing phenylalanine or tryptophan. Each record gives: CDR3 protein, CDR3 DNA, D gene, clone size, J gene, V gene. D genes are given only for firm matches. A row's size may be missing; if present it is once, few, many or a size class.

cdr3_aa: CASSLSRGANTEAFF
cdr3_nt: TGTGCCAGCAGCCTTAGTAGGGGAGCGAACACTGAAGCTTTCTTT
d_call: NA
clone_size: once
j_call: TRBJ1-1
v_call: TRBV7-9

cdr3_aa: CASSFGGGVETQYF
cdr3_nt: TGTGCCAGCAGCTTCGGGGGAGGGGTGGAGACCCAGTACTTC
d_call: TRBD2
clone_size: NA
j_call: TRBJ2-5
v_call: TRBV5-4

cdr3_aa: CASSLLGRGGETQYF
cdr3_nt: TGTGCCAGCAGTTTATTGGGCAGGGGGGGAGAGACCCAGTACTTC
d_call: NA
clone_size: NA
j_call: TRBJ2-5
v_call: TRBV27

cdr3_aa: CASSSLAGEETQYF
cdr3_nt: TGTGCCAGCAGCAGCCTAGCGGGGGAAGAGACCCAGTACTTC
d_call: TRBD2
clone_size: NA
j_call: TRBJ2-5
v_call: TRBV11-2

cdr3_aa: CASSALAGEETQYF
cdr3_nt: TGTGCCAGCAGTGCCCTAGCGGGGGAAGAGACCCAGTACTTC
d_call: TRBD2
clone_size: NA
j_call: TRBJ2-5
v_call: TRBV27

cdr3_aa: CASSHSGTGELFF
cdr3_nt: TGTGCCAGCAGCCACAGCGGCACCGGGGAGCTGTTTTTT
d_call: NA
clone_size: NA
j_call: TRBJ2-2
v_call: TRBV9

cdr3_aa: CASSVGVAGASYEQYF
cdr3_nt: TGTGCCAGCAGCGTAGGGGTAGCGGGGGCGTCCTACGAGCAGTACTTC
d_call: TRBD2
clone_size: NA
j_call: TRBJ2-7
v_call: TRBV9

cdr3_aa: CASSLLDDKRDEQYF
cdr3_nt: TGTGCCAGCAGCTTGCTGGACGATAAACGGGACGAGCAGTACTTC
d_call: NA
clone_size: NA
j_call: TRBJ2-7
v_call: TRBV5-6

cdr3_aa: CASDSPWLAGGYRTDTQYF
cdr3_nt: TGTGCCAGCGACTCCCCGTGGCTAGCGGGGGGTTACCGCACAGATACGCAGTATTTT
d_call: TRBD2
clone_size: NA
j_call: TRBJ2-3
v_call: TRBV11-2

cdr3_aa: CATSRREGVAEAFF
cdr3_nt: TGTGCCACCAGCAGAAGAGAGGGGGTAGCTGAAGCTTTCTTT
d_call: NA
clone_size: NA
j_call: TRBJ1-1
v_call: TRBV15

cdr3_aa: CASSSLLAGNTDTQYF
cdr3_nt: TGTGCCAGCAGCTCCTTACTAGCGGGAAACACAGATACGCAGTATTTT
d_call: TRBD2
clone_size: NA
j_call: TRBJ2-3
v_call: TRBV7-9

cdr3_aa: CASSPAWGAGEQYF
cdr3_nt: TGTGCCAGCAGCCCCGCTTGGGGGGCTGGGGAGCAGTACTTC
d_call: NA
clone_size: NA
j_call: TRBJ2-7
v_call: TRBV5-4

cdr3_aa: CSPRTSYHEQFF
cdr3_nt: TGCAGCCCTAGGACTAGCTACCACGAGCAGTTCTTC
d_call: TRBD2
clone_size: NA
j_call: TRBJ2-1
v_call: TRBV29-1

cdr3_aa: CASSLDPGDTQYF
cdr3_nt: TGTGCCAGCAGCTTAGATCCTGGAGATACGCAGTATTTT
d_call: NA
clone_size: NA
j_call: TRBJ2-3
v_call: TRBV11-3

cdr3_aa: CASSPGDRNYGYTF
cdr3_nt: TGTGCCAGCAGTCCGGGGGACAGGAACTATGGCTACACCTTC
d_call: TRBD1
clone_size: NA
j_call: TRBJ1-2
v_call: TRBV7-8

cdr3_aa: CASSSSWGPSSYEQYF
cdr3_nt: NA
d_call: NA
clone_size: once
j_call: TRBJ2-7
v_call: TRBV27

cdr3_aa: CASGLGIVSPNNEQFF
cdr3_nt: TGTGCTAGTGGTTTGGGGATAGTCAGCCCTAACAATGAGCAGTTCTTC
d_call: NA
clone_size: NA
j_call: TRBJ2-1
v_call: TRBV12-5

cdr3_aa: CASSFPGTGDFEQYF
cdr3_nt: TGTGCCAGCAGTTTTCCCGGGACAGGGGACTTCGAGCAGTACTTC
d_call: TRBD1
clone_size: NA
j_call: TRBJ2-7
v_call: TRBV28

cdr3_aa: CASSQWTDMFSGANVLTF
cdr3_nt: TGTGCCAGCTCACAGTGGACAGATATGTTCTCTGGGGCCAACGTCCTGACTTTC
d_call: NA
clone_size: few
j_call: TRBJ2-6
v_call: TRBV18

cdr3_aa: CASSLLTGLGETQYF
cdr3_nt: TGTGCCAGCAGTTTGTTAACAGGGCTAGGAGAGACCCAGTACTTC
d_call: NA
clone_size: NA
j_call: TRBJ2-5
v_call: TRBV27

cdr3_aa: CAWMSGFLETQYF
cdr3_nt: TGTGCCTGGATGTCCGGGTTTTTGGAGACCCAGTACTTC
d_call: NA
clone_size: NA
j_call: TRBJ2-5
v_call: TRBV30

cdr3_aa: CASSDRVGSYTDTQYF
cdr3_nt: TGCGCCAGCAGTGACCGGGTGGGGAGCTACACAGATACGCAGTATTTT
d_call: NA
clone_size: NA
j_call: TRBJ2-3
v_call: TRBV10-1

cdr3_aa: CASSQAATGQGQYF
cdr3_nt: TGCGCCAGCAGCCAAGCCGCAACCGGACAGGGCCAGTACTTC
d_call: TRBD1
clone_size: once
j_call: TRBJ2-7
v_call: TRBV4-1

cdr3_aa: CASSLTGASSPLHF
cdr3_nt: TGCGCCAGCAGCTTAACAGGGGCCAGTTCACCCCTCCACTTT
d_call: TRBD1
clone_size: NA
j_call: TRBJ1-6
v_call: TRBV10-2

cdr3_aa: CASSQVGDTDTQYF
cdr3_nt: TGTGCCAGCAGCCAAGTGGGGGACACAGATACGCAGTATTTT
d_call: NA
clone_size: NA
j_call: TRBJ2-3
v_call: TRBV4-2

cdr3_aa: CASSAVGTTYEQYF
cdr3_nt: TGTGCCAGCAGTGCTGTCGGGACTACCTACGAGCAGTACTTC
d_call: TRBD2
clone_size: NA
j_call: TRBJ2-7
v_call: TRBV2

cdr3_aa: CASSPRTGAETQYF
cdr3_nt: TGTGCCAGCAGTCCCCGGACAGGGGCAGAGACCCAGTACTTC
d_call: TRBD1
clone_size: NA
j_call: TRBJ2-5
v_call: TRBV28

cdr3_aa: CASSFLAGSYNEQFF
cdr3_nt: TGTGCCAGCAGCTTCCTAGCGGGATCCTACAATGAGCAGTTCTTC
d_call: TRBD2
clone_size: NA
j_call: TRBJ2-1
v_call: TRBV7-6

cdr3_aa: CASSWGSLGEQYF
cdr3_nt: TGTGCCAGCTCATGGGGTAGCCTCGGCGAGCAGTACTTC
d_call: NA
clone_size: once
j_call: TRBJ2-7
v_call: TRBV11-3

cdr3_aa: CASSSLLRGMNTEAFF
cdr3_nt: TGTGCCAGCAGCTCCCTTTTAAGAGGAATGAACACTGAAGCTTTCTTT
d_call: NA
clone_size: NA
j_call: TRBJ1-1
v_call: TRBV11-2

cdr3_aa: CASSQDIPGPAYEQYF
cdr3_nt: TGCGCCAGCAGCCAAGACATACCGGGCCCTGCCTACGAGCAGTACTTC
d_call: NA
clone_size: NA
j_call: TRBJ2-7
v_call: TRBV4-3

cdr3_aa: CASSWTGGHGYTF
cdr3_nt: TGTGCCAGCAGTTGGACAGGGGGTCATGGCTACACCTTC
d_call: TRBD1
clone_size: NA
j_call: TRBJ1-2
v_call: TRBV6-5

cdr3_aa: CASNGGPLGQPQHF
cdr3_nt: TGTGCCTCAAACGGGGGGCCCCTCGGGCAGCCCCAGCATTTT
d_call: NA
clone_size: NA
j_call: TRBJ1-5
v_call: TRBV30

cdr3_aa: CASSERGPYEQYF
cdr3_nt: TGTGCCAGCAGCGAACGGGGCCCCTACGAGCAGTACTTC
d_call: NA
clone_size: NA
j_call: TRBJ2-7
v_call: TRBV7-6

cdr3_aa: CASTLTPSGNTGELFF
cdr3_nt: TGTGCCAGCACCCTTACCCCTAGCGGGAACACCGGGGAGCTGTTTTTT
d_call: TRBD2
clone_size: NA
j_call: TRBJ2-2
v_call: TRBV27

cdr3_aa: CASRTGVENTEAFF
cdr3_nt: TGTGCCAGCAGGACAGGGGTTGAGAACACTGAAGCTTTCTTT
d_call: TRBD1
clone_size: NA
j_call: TRBJ1-1
v_call: TRBV6-5

cdr3_aa: CALGPGNTIYF
cdr3_nt: TGTGCCCTAGGACCTGGAAACACCATATATTTT
d_call: NA
clone_size: NA
j_call: TRBJ1-3
v_call: TRBV6-1

cdr3_aa: CASSDLQDRIPTGELFF
cdr3_nt: TGTGCCAGCAGTGACCTTCAGGACCGGATCCCTACCGGGGAGCTGTTTTTT
d_call: NA
clone_size: NA
j_call: TRBJ2-2
v_call: TRBV2

cdr3_aa: CASSFSGGAGLNTEAFF
cdr3_nt: TGTGCCAGCAGCTTCTCAGGGGGCGCGGGTCTGAACACTGAAGCTTTCTTT
d_call: TRBD1
clone_size: NA
j_call: TRBJ1-1
v_call: TRBV5-4

cdr3_aa: CSVDRQGKSYNEQFF
cdr3_nt: TGCAGCGTTGATCGACAGGGAAAGTCCTACAATGAGCAGTTCTTC
d_call: TRBD1
clone_size: NA
j_call: TRBJ2-1
v_call: TRBV29-1

cdr3_aa: CASSDRDLGNQPQHF
cdr3_nt: TGTGCCAGCAGCGACAGGGACCTCGGCAATCAGCCCCAGCATTTT
d_call: TRBD1
clone_size: NA
j_call: TRBJ1-5
v_call: TRBV6-1

cdr3_aa: CASSVDSYTNIQYF
cdr3_nt: TGTGCCAGCAGCGTAGACAGTTATACTAACATTCAGTACTTC
d_call: NA
clone_size: NA
j_call: TRBJ2-4
v_call: TRBV9